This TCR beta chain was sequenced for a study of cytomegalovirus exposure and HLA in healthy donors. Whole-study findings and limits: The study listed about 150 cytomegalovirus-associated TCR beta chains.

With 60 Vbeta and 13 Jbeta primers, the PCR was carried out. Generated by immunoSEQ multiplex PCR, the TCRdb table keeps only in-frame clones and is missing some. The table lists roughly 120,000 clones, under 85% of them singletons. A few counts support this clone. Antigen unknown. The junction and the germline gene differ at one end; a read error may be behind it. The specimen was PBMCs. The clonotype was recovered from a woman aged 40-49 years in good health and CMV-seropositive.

The chain's CDR3 is CASNYEGGLDTEAFF. CDR3 coding DNA: TGTGCCAGCAATTACGAGGGGGGGCTGGACACTGAAGCTTTCTTT. This chain links TRBV6-5 with TRBJ1-1, with D tentatively TRBD1 (6 bases). Germline loops: CDR1 MNHEY, CDR2 SVGAGI. The CDR3 extends over 15 amino acids.